This T cell receptor (beta chain) stems from a study of T cell changes during pregnancy in multiple sclerosis. Profiling relied on immunoSEQ multiplex PCR, and the TCRdb table lists in-frame clones only, not all of them. The sample yields 85,000 to 130,000 clones, about nine tenths seen once. The specimen was peripheral blood, collected after pregnancy. The clonotype was recovered from a female donor with multiple sclerosis, enrolled in a pregnancy study.

The CDR3 is CASSFRGRNQPQHF. CDR3 DNA: TGTGCCAGCAGTTTCAGGGGGCGGAATCAGCCCCAGCATTTT. The chain recombines TRBV27 with TRBJ1-5; the match to TRBD1 covers 8 bases. Trimming removed 3 bases from V and 4 bases from J; junction bases left unmatched: 2. The germline gives CDR1 MNHEY, CDR2 SMNVEV (reference sequence). The CDR3 totals 14 residues.